Listed here are 26 T cell receptor beta chains from one sample, sequenced in a study of blood T cells in healthy people across ages. Alongside a J-beta primer mix, a sample-barcoded 5' primer served in a second PCR lasting roughly 7 to 11 cycles. TCRdb reprocessed the 5' RACE reads with MiXCR, giving one entry per CDR3 protein. The repertoire holds approximately 780,000 distinct CDR3 sequences, more than 25% seen once, with around 3% in the top ten. These data also formed part of another study, on T cells of mothers and their children.

Sample: blood. These receptors originate from a boy aged 5-17 years in good health.

This clonotype was observed a handful of times. V is TRBV2 and J is TRBJ2-5, with D perhaps TRBD2 (6 bases). Germline-derived CDR1 and CDR2 are SNHLY and FYNNEI. The CDR3 contains 13 residues. The V gene lost 6 bases and the J gene lost 4 bases, with 12 bases spanning the gap. The CDR3 is CASRGGARETQYF. The CDR3 DNA sequence: TGTGCCAGCAGGGGCGGGGCGAGAGAGACCCAGTACTTC.

This clonotype was detected only a few times. The chain has TRBV30 and TRBJ2-4, with D unclear. The CDR3 extends over 12 amino acids. The germline V and J ends were trimmed by 0 bases and 6 bases, with 6 bases remaining between them. Germline V gene lookup returns CDR1 GTSNPN and CDR2 SVGIG (reference sequence). The CDR3 DNA reads as TGTGCCTGGAGTGTACTGGGAAACATTCAGTACTTC. This encodes CAWSVLGNIQYF.

The chain has TRBV28 and TRBJ2-4; the D call may be TRBD1 or TRBD2 (5 bases each). CDR1 is MDHEN, CDR2 SYDVKM, per germline. This CDR3 contains 15 residues. V was trimmed by 4 bases and J by 7 bases, leaving 17 bases between them. The DNA for the CDR3 is TGTGCCAGCAGTTCTCCGGGACCTTATGTTAACATTCAGTACTTC. As protein: CASSSPGPYVNIQYF.

The genes are TRBV7-9 and TRBJ1-5; the match to TRBD1 covers 10 bases. Germline CDR1 reads SEHNR; CDR2 reads FQNEAQ (reference sequence). Trimming at V came to 5 bases and at J to 7 bases, leaving 8 bases not matched to a gene. There are 15 residues in the CDR3. The CDR3 reads CASSGDRGSGQPQHF. The CDR3 DNA follows: TGTGCCAGCAGCGGGGACAGGGGCTCGGGACAGCCCCAGCATTTT. Combining the CDR3 with reference TRBV7-9 and TRBJ1-5 gives the whole variable domain DTGVSQNPRHKITKRGQNVTFRCDPISEHNRLYWYRQTLGQGPEFLTYFQNEAQLEKSRLLSDRFSAERPKGSFSTLEIQRTEQGDSAMYLCASSGDRGSGQPQHFGDGTRLSIL.

A word on this clonotype: Germline is not matched at one junction end, which may reflect a read error. V is TRBV5-1 and J is TRBJ2-5; D unresolved. The CDR3 spans 14 residues. CDR1 and CDR2 (germline): SGHRS, YFSETQ. This CDR3 reads CASGLTVGQETQYF. CDR3 DNA sequence: TGCGCCAGCGGCTTGACTGTAGGGCAAGAGACCCAGTACTTC. Based on the CDR3 plus reference TRBV5-1 and TRBJ2-5, the full variable domain is KAGVTQTPRYLIKTRGQQVTLSCSPISGHRSVSWYQQTPGQGLQFLFEYFSETQRNKGNFPGRFSGRQFSNSRSEMNVSTLELGDSALYLCASGLTVGQETQYFGPGTRLLVL.

This CDR3 reads CSAKPMTSGGNTQYF. Here the CDR3 DNA reads TGCAGTGCTAAACCTATGACTAGCGGGGGGAATACGCAGTATTTT. The chain employs TRBV20-1 and TRBJ2-3; TRBD2 agrees at 13 bases. There are 15 residues in the CDR3. CDR1 and CDR2 from the germline V gene are DFQATT and SNEGSKA (reference sequence). Unmatched junction bases numbered 8, after V lost 4 bases and J lost 7 bases.

This clonotype has a handful of counts. The chain uses TRBV6-6 and TRBJ1-5; weak D call: TRBD1 (5 bases). Trimming stripped 6 bases from V and 2 bases from J, with 14 bases between. The V gene's germline CDR1 is MNHNY and CDR2 SVGAGI (reference sequence). The CDR3 contains 15 residues. Here the CDR3 reads CASRMGRGGNQPQHF. The CDR3 nucleotides read TGTGCCAGCAGAATGGGAAGGGGTGGCAATCAGCCCCAGCATTTT.

This chain joins TRBV3-1 and TRBJ2-1, with 8 bases that match TRBD2. Germline loops: CDR1 LGHDT, CDR2 YNNKEL (reference sequence). V dropped 4 bases and J dropped 6; count of bases not matched to a gene: 5. The length of the CDR3 is 14 residues. CDR3 nucleotide sequence: TGTGCCAGCAGCCCGGGACTAGGTAGCAATGAGCAGTTCTTC. Translated: CASSPGLGSNEQFF.

The chain is built from TRBV15 and TRBJ2-6, with D possibly being TRBD1 (6 bases). The CDR3 length is 17 residues. Germline loops: CDR1 LNHNV, CDR2 YYDKDF (reference sequence). With 4 bases removed from V and 0 bases from J, the gap between germline ends came to 13 bases. CDR3 nucleotides: TGTGCCACCAGCAATTATCGGACAGCCTCTGGGGCCAACGTCCTGACTTTC. Its translation is CATSNYRTASGANVLTF.

This chain joins TRBV2 and TRBJ2-7, with 9 nucleotides matching TRBD2. The CDR3 is made up of 14 amino acids. Germline loops: CDR1 SNHLY, CDR2 FYNNEI. Trimming cost V 8 bases and J 0 bases; bases outside gene matches: 5. This chain's CDR3 is CASGVAGASYEQYF. Here the CDR3 DNA reads TGTGCCAGCGGGGTAGCGGGGGCCTCCTACGAGCAGTACTTC.

This clonotype was observed a few times. CDR3: CATGRSPGLRRDTGELFF. The CDR3 DNA reads as TGTGCCACCGGCCGATCTCCGGGTCTCCGGCGGGACACCGGGGAGCTGTTTTTT. The rearrangement links TRBV15 to TRBJ2-2; a possible D gene is TRBD2 (5 bases). Germline V CDR1 and CDR2: LNHNV, YYDKDF (reference sequence). The CDR3 sequence is 18 residues long. Trimming took off 8 bases at V and 3 bases at J, with 25 bases between the two ends.

The sample holds a few counts of this clonotype. J is TRBJ2-1 and V is TRBV24-1, with D perhaps TRBD2 (5 bases). The ends were cut back, 4 bases at V and 7 bases at J, with 13 bases in the middle. The CDR3 is made up of 14 amino acids. The germline V gene encodes CDR1 KGHDR and CDR2 SFDVKD. In nucleotides, the CDR3 is TGTGCCACCAGTGACGATACTAGTGGGAATGAGCAGTTCTTC. Its translation is CATSDDTSGNEQFF.

This clonotype was detected a few times. This chain connects TRBV7-9 to TRBJ2-5; 16 bases match TRBD2. The J call may be incorrect, as the DNA end agrees better with TRBJ2-1. This CDR3 contains 15 residues. Germline CDR1 reads SEHNR; CDR2 reads FQNEAQ (reference sequence). CDR3 DNA sequence: TGTGCCAGCAGCCCGGGACTAGCGGGGGGGCTTGAGCAGTTCTTC. As protein: CASSPGLAGGLEQFF.

This rearrangement joins TRBV6-2 or TRBV6-3 to TRBJ2-1; TRBD2 matches 10 bases. There are 15 residues in the CDR3. Germline lookup yields CDR1 MNHEY and CDR2 SVGEGT. V trimming: 5 bases; J trimming: 8 bases; junction bases outside the gene matches: 9. The CDR3 reads CASSPSGGAIYEQFF. The CDR3 DNA sequence: TGTGCCAGCAGTCCGAGCGGGGGGGCGATTTATGAGCAGTTCTTC.

This clonotype has more than one count but fewer than ten. CDR3 amino acids: CASSAGLAGDIPYNEQFF. Here the CDR3 DNA reads TGTGCCAGCAGCGCAGGACTAGCGGGGGACATACCCTACAATGAGCAGTTCTTC. This chain links TRBV7-3 with TRBJ2-1; TRBD2 agrees at 13 bases. Per germline, CDR1 SGHTA and CDR2 FQGTGA. V lost 5 bases and J lost 2; bases outside the gene matches: 9. The CDR3 extends over 18 amino acids.

The chain links TRBV7-3 to TRBJ2-3; tentatively, D is TRBD1 (5 bases). The germline gives CDR1 SGHTA, CDR2 FQGTGA. The V and J ends lost 5 bases and 5 bases respectively, with 17 bases between them. This CDR3 contains 15 residues. The CDR3, as DNA: TGTGCCAGCAGCCCCAGGGTAGATAGGGGAGATACGCAGTATTTT. This sequence encodes CASSPRVDRGDTQYF.

This clonotype has only a few counts. The rearrangement uses TRBV5-1 and TRBJ2-5, with 8 bases fitting TRBD1. This CDR3 comprises 15 residues. The V gene end was trimmed by 2 bases and the J gene end by 3 bases; junction bases not matched to a gene: 6. Germline values: CDR1 SGHRS, CDR2 YFSETQ. CDR3 nucleotides: TGCGCCAGCAGCTTCCAAGGGACAGGCAAAGAGACCCAGTACTTC. This translates into CASSFQGTGKETQYF.

V gene TRBV28 combines with J gene TRBJ1-4; 9 bases map to TRBD1. With V trimmed by 5 bases and J by 3 bases, 13 bases remained unmatched. Germline-derived CDR1 and CDR2 are MDHEN and SYDVKM. The CDR3 is 18 amino acids. The CDR3 sequence is CASSPPGQGKGANEKLFF. As DNA, the CDR3 is TGTGCCAGCAGTCCACCGGGACAGGGAAAGGGGGCTAATGAAAAACTGTTTTTT.

The V call is TRBV29-1, the J call TRBJ2-2; 7 bases fit TRBD2. Losses at the gene ends were 4 bases for V and 7 bases for J; bases not matched to a gene: 0. Per the germline V gene, CDR1 is SQVTM and CDR2 is ANQGSEA. This CDR3 spans 11 amino acids. As DNA, the CDR3 is TGCAGCGTTGGGACTAGCGGGGAGCTGTTTTTT. This gives the protein CSVGTSGELFF.

The rearrangement uses TRBV6-5 and TRBJ1-5; D possibly corresponds to TRBD1 (5 bases). Germline CDR1 reads MNHEY; CDR2 reads SVGAGI. Deletions cut 0 bases from V and 9 bases from J, with 15 bases between. This CDR3 has 15 residues. The CDR3 DNA reads TGTGCCAGCAGTTACTCGGCAGGGAGTCCGCGGCCCCAGCATTTT. Translation: CASSYSAGSPRPQHF.

The chain recombines TRBV6-2 or TRBV6-3 with TRBJ2-5; D is uncertain. CDR1 MNHEY and CDR2 SVGEGT come from the germline V gene. Trimming cost V 6 bases and J 5 bases, with 7 bases left between them. The CDR3 loop spans 11 amino acids. The CDR3 loop reads CASRQPETQYF. In DNA form, the CDR3 reads TGTGCCAGCAGGCAACCGGAGACCCAGTACTTC.

This sequence joins TRBV28 and TRBJ1-4; D might be TRBD1 (5 bases). The CDR3 covers 14 residues. CDR1 is MDHEN, CDR2 SYDVKM, per germline. Trimming left V 5 bases short and J 8 bases short, with 15 bases between. This chain's CDR3 is CASSRTLRKEKLFF. The CDR3 DNA reads TGTGCCAGCAGTCGGACACTAAGGAAAGAAAAACTGTTTTTT.

V gene TRBV7-2 combines with J gene TRBJ2-7; weak D call: TRBD2 (7 bases). The length of the CDR3 is 14 residues. The V gene's germline CDR1 is SGHTA and CDR2 FQGNSA. The ends were cut back, 5 bases at V and 6 bases at J, with 17 bases in the middle. In DNA form, the CDR3 reads TGTGCCAGCAGCCGGTTTGGGGGGGGGCGCGAGCAGTACTTC. Translation gives CASSRFGGGREQYF.

The V and J genes are TRBV12-3 or TRBV12-4 and TRBJ1-2; the D is unclear. The length of the CDR3 is 14 residues. Trimming shortened V by 6 bases and J by 4 bases, and 15 bases separated the two germline ends. CDR3 sequence reads: CASSREEGAYGYTF. DNA for the CDR3: TGTGCCAGCAGCCGGGAGGAGGGAGCCTATGGCTACACCTTC.

V is TRBV7-9 and J is TRBJ2-5; TRBD1 is a possible D gene (5 bases). This CDR3 contains 15 residues. V was clipped by 6 bases and J by 0 bases, with 14 bases between them. Germline CDR1 and CDR2: SEHNR and FQNEAQ (reference sequence). DNA of the CDR3: TGTGCCAGCAGATCAGAAGACAGATACCAAGAGACCCAGTACTTC. This translates into CASRSEDRYQETQYF.

There are many counts of this clonotype. The V gene is TRBV5-6, the J gene TRBJ1-4; D is unclear. The CDR3 is 13 amino acids. V was clipped by 1 base and J by 6 bases, with 7 bases between them. Germline CDR1 reads SGHDT; CDR2 reads YYEEEE. CDR3 amino acids: CASSLSSHEKLFF. In nucleotides, the CDR3 is TGTGCCAGCAGCTTGTCATCCCATGAAAAACTGTTTTTT.